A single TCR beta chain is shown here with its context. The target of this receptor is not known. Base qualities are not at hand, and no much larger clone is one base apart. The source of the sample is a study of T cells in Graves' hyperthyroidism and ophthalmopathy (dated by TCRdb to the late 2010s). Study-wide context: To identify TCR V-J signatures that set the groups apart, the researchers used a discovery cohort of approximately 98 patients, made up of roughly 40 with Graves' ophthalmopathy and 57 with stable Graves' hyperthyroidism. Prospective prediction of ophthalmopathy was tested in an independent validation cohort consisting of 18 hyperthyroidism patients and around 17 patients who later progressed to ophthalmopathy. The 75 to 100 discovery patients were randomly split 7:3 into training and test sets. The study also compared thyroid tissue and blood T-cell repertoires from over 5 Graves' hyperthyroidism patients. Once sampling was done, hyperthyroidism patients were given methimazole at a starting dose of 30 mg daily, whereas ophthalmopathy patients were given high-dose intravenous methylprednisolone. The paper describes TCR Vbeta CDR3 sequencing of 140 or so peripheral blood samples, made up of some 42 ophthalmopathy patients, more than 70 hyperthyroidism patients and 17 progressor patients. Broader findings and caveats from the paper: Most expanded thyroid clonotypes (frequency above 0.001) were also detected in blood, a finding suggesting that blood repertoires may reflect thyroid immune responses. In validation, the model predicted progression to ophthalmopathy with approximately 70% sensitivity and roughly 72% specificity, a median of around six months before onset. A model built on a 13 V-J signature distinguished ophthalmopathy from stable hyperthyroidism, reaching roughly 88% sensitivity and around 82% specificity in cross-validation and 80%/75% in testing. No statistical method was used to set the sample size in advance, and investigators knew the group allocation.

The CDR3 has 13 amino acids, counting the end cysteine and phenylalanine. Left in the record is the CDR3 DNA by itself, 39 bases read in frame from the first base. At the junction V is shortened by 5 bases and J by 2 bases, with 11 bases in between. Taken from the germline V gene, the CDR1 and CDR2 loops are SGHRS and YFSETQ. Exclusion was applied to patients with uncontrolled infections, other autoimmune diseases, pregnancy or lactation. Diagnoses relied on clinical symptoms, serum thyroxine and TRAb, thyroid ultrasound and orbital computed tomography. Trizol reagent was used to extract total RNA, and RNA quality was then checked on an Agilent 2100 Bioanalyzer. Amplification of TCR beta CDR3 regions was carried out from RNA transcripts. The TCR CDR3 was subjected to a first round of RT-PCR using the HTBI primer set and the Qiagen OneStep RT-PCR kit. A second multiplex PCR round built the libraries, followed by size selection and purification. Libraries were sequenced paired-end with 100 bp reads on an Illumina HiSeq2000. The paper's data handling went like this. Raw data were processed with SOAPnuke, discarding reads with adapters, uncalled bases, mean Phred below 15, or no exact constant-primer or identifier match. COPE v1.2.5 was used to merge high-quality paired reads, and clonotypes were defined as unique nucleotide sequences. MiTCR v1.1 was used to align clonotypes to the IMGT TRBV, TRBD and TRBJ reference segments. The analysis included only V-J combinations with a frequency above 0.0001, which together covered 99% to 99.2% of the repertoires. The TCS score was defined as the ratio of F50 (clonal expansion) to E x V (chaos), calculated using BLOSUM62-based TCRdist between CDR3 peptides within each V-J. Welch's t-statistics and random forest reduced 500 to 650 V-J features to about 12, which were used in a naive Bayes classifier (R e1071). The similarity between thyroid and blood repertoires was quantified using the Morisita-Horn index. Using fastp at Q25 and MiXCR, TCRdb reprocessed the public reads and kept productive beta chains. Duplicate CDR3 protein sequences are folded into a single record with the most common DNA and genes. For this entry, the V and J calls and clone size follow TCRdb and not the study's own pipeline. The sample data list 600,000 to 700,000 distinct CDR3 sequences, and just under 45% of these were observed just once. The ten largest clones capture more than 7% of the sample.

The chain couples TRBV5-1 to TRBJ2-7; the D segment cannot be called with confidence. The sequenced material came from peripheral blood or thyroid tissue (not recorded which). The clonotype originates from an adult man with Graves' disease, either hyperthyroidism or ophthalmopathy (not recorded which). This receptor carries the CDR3 CASRAEGPYEQYF. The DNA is TGCGCCAGCAGGGCAGAAGGGCCCTACGAGCAGTACTTC.